These T cell receptor beta chains were read from a single sample in a study of blood T cell repertoires in COVID-19. Assay: immunoSEQ multiplex PCR; the TCRdb copy retains only in-frame clones and omits some. The sample carries around 300,000 clones, around 90% recorded once. Sequenced material: PBMCs or T cells enriched from blood (not recorded which). These receptor sequences come from a woman younger than 30 with acute COVID-19. The CDR3 runs from the conserved cysteine through the conserved F or W. The order of the fields is V gene, D gene, J gene, clone size, CDR3 DNA, CDR3 protein. D genes are given only for firm matches. Clone size is not always given. Where it is, it says once, few, many or a class for expanded clones.

>TRBV2|TRBD1|TRBJ1-1|few
TGTGCCAGCGGTGGACAGGGGACCACTGAAGCTTTCTTT
CASGGQGTTEAFF
>TRBV28|-|TRBJ1-4|-
TGTGCCAGCAGTCTACAGAACATCAATGAAAAACTGTTTTTT
CASSLQNINEKLFF
>TRBV19|-|TRBJ1-4|-
TGTGCCAGTAGTATATTGGCCTTTAATGAAAAACTGTTTTTT
CASSILAFNEKLFF
>TRBV28|-|TRBJ1-2|-
TGTGCCAGCAGTTTAAGCAGGGGCGAGGGCTACACCTTC
CASSLSRGEGYTF
>TRBV12-5|TRBD2|TRBJ2-1|once
TGTGCTAGTGGTTTGGCGGGGACTAGCGGACCCCTAGATGAGCAGTTCTTC
CASGLAGTSGPLDEQFF
>TRBV20-1|-|TRBJ2-5|-
TGCAGTGCTAGTAAGGCGGGATGGGAGACCCAGTACTTC
CSASKAGWETQYF
>TRBV6-5|TRBD2|TRBJ2-2|few
TGTGCCATTACGGGACTAGCGAACACCGGGGAGCTGTTTTTT
CAITGLANTGELFF
>TRBV24-1|-|TRBJ1-5|once
TGTGCCACCAGTGAGGCGGGGATTAGCAATCAGCCCCAGCATTTT
CATSEAGISNQPQHF
>TRBV6-6|-|TRBJ1-5|-
TGTGCCAGCAGTCGCCAGACAGCGAATCAGCCCCAGCATTTT
CASSRQTANQPQHF
>TRBV7-9|-|TRBJ1-3|-
TGTGCCAGCAGCTTACAGGTCTCTGGAAACACCATATATTTT
CASSLQVSGNTIYF
>TRBV27|TRBD1|TRBJ1-2|-
TGTGCCAGCACAGGGGACAGGGGGAAAGTTATCACCTTC
CASTGDRGKVITF
>TRBV3-1/TRBV3-2|-|TRBJ1-5|-
TGTGCCAGCAGCGCGGGTCATCAGCCCCAGCATTTT
CASSAGHQPQHF
>TRBV19|-|TRBJ2-6|-
TGTGCCAGTATCCCTAACTTGGGAGCTGGGGCCAACGTCCTGACTTTC
CASIPNLGAGANVLTF
>TRBV7-9|-|TRBJ2-7|-
TGTGCCAGCAGCTTATTGGGGGACTCCCGCTCCTACGAGCAGTACTTC
CASSLLGDSRSYEQYF
>TRBV19|TRBD1|TRBJ1-2|-
TGTGCCAGTAGTCTGTCGGACAGGGGCGGCTATGGCTACACCTTC
CASSLSDRGGYGYTF
>TRBV10-3|TRBD1|TRBJ1-6|-
TGTGCCATCAGTTCAGCCCCGGGACAGGGGAATTCACCCCTCCACTTT
CAISSAPGQGNSPLHF
>TRBV12-5|-|TRBJ1-5|-
TGTGCTAGTGGTTTGATAGGTCGAAGTCGGGTCAATCAGCCCCAGCATTTT
CASGLIGRSRVNQPQHF
>TRBV18|TRBD1|TRBJ1-5|once
TGTGCCAGCTCAGGACAGGAGGGCAATCAGCCCCAGCATTTT
CASSGQEGNQPQHF
>TRBV6-5|TRBD1|TRBJ2-1|-
TGTGCCAGCAGTCCCAGACAGGGCAATGAGCAGTTCTTC
CASSPRQGNEQFF
>TRBV12-3/TRBV12-4|-|TRBJ2-7|-
TGTGCCAGCAGTTTACTCCTCCGGGGCGAGCAGTACTTC
CASSLLLRGEQYF
>TRBV6-5|TRBD1|TRBJ1-2|-
TGTGCCAGCACCCAACAGGGGGCGGGTGGCTACACCTTC
CASTQQGAGGYTF
>TRBV21-1|-|TRBJ2-5|once
TGTGCCAGCAGCAAAGTCCGGCTAGCGCTAGAGACCCAGTACTTC
CASSKVRLALETQYF
>TRBV6-5|TRBD1|TRBJ1-1|-
TGTGCCACCATGCCGGGACAGGGTGTACCTGAAGCTTTCTTT
CATMPGQGVPEAFF
>TRBV27|-|TRBJ1-2|-
TGTGCCAGCTCCTGGGGCCAGAACTATGGCTACACCTTC
CASSWGQNYGYTF
>TRBV7-2|TRBD2|TRBJ2-3|-
TGTGCCAGCAGCTTCCAGCGGGAGGGAAGTACGCAGTATTTT
CASSFQREGSTQYF
>TRBV27|-|TRBJ2-2|-
TGTGCCAGCAGTTTAGGGCAGGCTCCCGGGGAGCTGTTTTTT
CASSLGQAPGELFF